The next 20 T cell receptor beta chains were all read from a single sample in a study of CD8 T cells in ankylosing spondylitis. TCRdb itself ran the 5' RACE reads through MiXCR, one entry per CDR3 protein. This table holds roughly 260,000 distinct CDR3 sequences, about 20% found once. The sequencing sample was made of blood, either unsorted or a sorted T cell fraction (not recorded which). The source is a male donor with ankylosing spondylitis or in good health (not recorded which).

This clonotype was seen more than once but under ten times. This CDR3 reads CASSLAGPTYNEQFF. In nucleotides, the CDR3 is TGCGCCAGCTCTCTAGCGGGGCCTACCTACAATGAGCAGTTCTTC. The chain links TRBV5-1 to TRBJ2-1, with TRBD2 matching over 9 bases. From germline, CDR1 is SGHRS and CDR2 YFSETQ. The V and J ends lost 7 bases and 2 bases, in that order; junction bases with no gene match: 7. The CDR3 is made up of 15 amino acids.

In its sample, this clonotype was seen many times. J is TRBJ1-3 and V is TRBV12-3 or TRBV12-4; D gene ambiguous. V was trimmed by 4 bases and J by 0 bases, leaving 4 bases between them. The CDR3 consists of 13 residues. This CDR3 is CASSWGSGNTIYF. The CDR3 bases are TGTGCCAGCAGTTGGGGCTCTGGAAACACCATATATTTT.

There are a few counts of this clonotype. The CDR3 DNA is TGCAGTGCTAGCCTACCCACAGATACGCAGTATTTT. This codes for CSASLPTDTQYF. The genes are TRBV20-1 and TRBJ2-3, with unresolved D. Germline CDR1 DFQATT, CDR2 SNEGSKA (reference sequence). This CDR3 is built from 12 residues. V shed 3 bases and J shed 2 bases, with 6 bases lying between them.

The sample holds many counts of this clonotype. The chain carries TRBV5-1 and TRBJ2-2; 10 nucleotides match TRBD1. The CDR3 spans 21 residues. With V trimmed by 2 bases and J by 5 bases, 21 bases remained unmatched. Per germline, CDR1 SGHRS and CDR2 YFSETQ. The CDR3 here is CASSFTKTLDRGSRETGELFF. Written as DNA, the CDR3 is TGCGCCAGCAGCTTCACAAAAACTTTGGACAGGGGGAGCCGGGAGACCGGGGAGCTGTTTTTT.

This clonotype was picked up many times. CDR3 region: CSAREGTGGSPLHF. In DNA form, the CDR3 reads TGCAGTGCTAGGGAAGGGACAGGGGGATCACCCCTCCACTTT. The chain links TRBV20-1 to TRBJ1-6; TRBD1 matches at 11 bases. CDR3 length: 14 residues. Germline V gene lookup returns CDR1 DFQATT and CDR2 SNEGSKA (reference sequence). J was trimmed by 10 bases and V by 3 bases; bases with no gene match: 5.

V gene TRBV10-3 combines with J gene TRBJ2-5; possibly TRBD2 for D (6 bases). The CDR3 totals 13 residues. Trimming pared 4 bases from V and 5 bases from J, leaving 11 bases between. Germline V gene lookup returns CDR1 ENHRY and CDR2 SYGVKD. The CDR3: CAISGRAGETQYF. The CDR3 bases are TGTGCCATCAGTGGTCGGGCGGGGGAGACCCAGTACTTC.

The V call is TRBV20-1, the J call TRBJ2-7; TRBD1 might be the D (5 bases). This CDR3 spans 13 amino acids. Germline V gives CDR1 DFQATT, CDR2 SNEGSKA (reference sequence). V was trimmed by 2 bases and J by 3 bases, leaving 11 bases between them. In nucleotides, the CDR3 is TGCAGTGCTAGATCTGACAGTTACTACGAGCAGTACGTC. This translates into CSARSDSYYEQYV.

This clonotype was counted at least ten times. This chain links TRBV12-3 or TRBV12-4 with TRBJ2-7, with a tentative D call TRBD2 (5 bases). The CDR3 is 14 amino acids. Trimming removed 1 base at V and 1 base at J, with 8 bases between. Here the CDR3 DNA reads TGTGCCAGCAGTTTAGGTCGGGGATCCTACGAGCAGTACGTC. Its translation: CASSLGRGSYEQYV.

V and J are TRBV3-1 and TRBJ2-3; D unresolved. Deletions cut 0 bases from V and 5 bases from J, with 6 bases between. This CDR3 is built from 13 residues. Germline CDR1 LGHDT, CDR2 YNNKEL (reference sequence). CDR3 protein: CASSQDAEDTQYF. The DNA for the CDR3 is TGTGCCAGCAGCCAAGACGCTGAAGATACGCAGTATTTT.

This clonotype has only a few counts. This chain links TRBV20-1 with TRBJ1-2, with TRBD1 identical over 9 bases. Per germline, CDR1 DFQATT and CDR2 SNEGSKA (reference sequence). Trimming at V came to 6 bases and at J to 7 bases, leaving 6 bases not matched to a gene. This CDR3 contains 12 residues. This CDR3 is CSASGTGFGYTF. CDR3 DNA sequence: TGCAGTGCGTCAGGGACAGGGTTTGGCTACACCTTC.

There are many counts of this clonotype. The CDR3 here is CASSFVDTIYF. The CDR3 DNA sequence: TGTGCCAGCAGTTTTGTAGACACCATATATTTT. The V and J genes are TRBV12-3 or TRBV12-4 and TRBJ1-3; D gene unclear. V shed 3 bases and J shed 8 bases, with 5 bases lying between them. CDR3 size: 11 residues.

This clonotype was seen many times. The chain is built from TRBV27 and TRBJ2-3, with D perhaps TRBD1 (5 bases). The CDR3 covers 14 residues. Germline CDR1 MNHEY, CDR2 SMNVEV (reference sequence). The ends were cut back, 5 bases at V and 4 bases at J, with 13 bases in the middle. The CDR3 reads CASSGIVGADTQYF. The CDR3, as DNA: TGTGCCAGCAGTGGAATAGTAGGGGCAGATACGCAGTATTTT.

In its sample, this clonotype was seen a few times. The J gene is TRBJ2-2, the V gene TRBV12-3 or TRBV12-4; TRBD1 matches at 11 bases. The CDR3 covers 15 residues. V shed 6 bases, J shed 4 bases, and the junction held 4 bases outside the gene matches. The CDR3 is CASSPDRGPTGELFF. CDR3 in DNA: TGTGCCAGCAGCCCGGACAGGGGGCCCACCGGGGAGCTGTTTTTT.

The gene calls are TRBV3-1 and TRBJ1-6, with D possibly TRBD1 on 5 matching bases. The CDR3 runs 14 residues. Trimming shortened V by 3 bases and J by 8 bases, and 11 bases separated the two germline ends. Germline lookup yields CDR1 LGHDT and CDR2 YNNKEL (reference sequence). The CDR3 sequence is CASSHQGGHSPLHF. CDR3 coding DNA: TGTGCCAGCAGCCATCAGGGCGGGCATTCACCCCTCCACTTT.

This clonotype has just a few counts. The DNA for the CDR3 is TGCGCCAGCAGCTTCGTCGCATTACCAGGGAGCGGTGTCTCCTACGAGCAGTACGTC. Translation: CASSFVALPGSGVSYEQYV. The genes are TRBV5-1 and TRBJ2-7, with D perhaps TRBD1 or TRBD2 (5 bases each). Germline loops: CDR1 SGHRS, CDR2 YFSETQ. V shed 2 bases and J shed 0 bases, with 24 bases lying between them. This CDR3 is 19 amino acids long.

This clonotype has just a few counts. This chain connects TRBV27 to TRBJ1-5, with 11 bases aligning to TRBD1. Germline assignment: CDR1 MNHEY and CDR2 SMNVEV (reference sequence). The J segment lost 6 bases and the V segment lost 6 bases, leaving 10 bases of the junction unmatched. The CDR3 totals 16 residues. CDR3 DNA sequence: TGTGCCAGCAGCCCACTGGACAGGGGGCAGAGTCAGCCCCAGCATTTT. This gives the protein CASSPLDRGQSQPQHF.

This clonotype has just a few counts. The V gene is TRBV12-3 or TRBV12-4, the J gene TRBJ1-5, with D perhaps matching TRBD1 (5 bases). The CDR3 loop spans 15 amino acids. V lost 5 bases and J lost 9, with 20 bases in between. CDR3 nucleotides: TGTGCCAGCAGTGTCCGGGACGGCACAATCAGGCCCCAGCATTTT. It specifies CASSVRDGTIRPQHF.

This clonotype has a handful of counts. CDR3 amino acids: CASSLSSPDTQYF. CDR3 coding DNA: TGTGCCAGCAGCTTGTCCAGTCCAGATACGCAGTATTTT. This chain links TRBV11-1 with TRBJ2-3, with D unclear. Germline V gives CDR1 SGHAT, CDR2 FQDESV (reference sequence). The V and J ends lost 3 bases and 4 bases respectively, with 8 bases between them. The CDR3 contains 13 residues.

This clonotype showed up many times. The chain joins TRBV25-1 to TRBJ2-1, with D possibly matching TRBD2 (5 bases). Germline CDR1 and CDR2: MGHDK and SYGVNS. V was pared by 3 bases and J by 0 bases, with 6 bases between. This CDR3 has 14 amino acids. The DNA of the CDR3 is TGTGCCAGCAGTGACGGGATCTCCTACAATGAGCAGTTCTTC. Its translation: CASSDGISYNEQFF.

This sequence joins TRBV9 and TRBJ2-5; D call uncertain. The germline gives CDR1 SGDLS, CDR2 YYNGEE. Trimming cost V 3 bases and J 5 bases, with 14 bases left between them. The CDR3 loop spans 14 amino acids. Here the CDR3 DNA reads TGTGCCAGCAGCGGGAACACTATATGGGAGACCCAGTACTTC. This gives the protein CASSGNTIWETQYF.